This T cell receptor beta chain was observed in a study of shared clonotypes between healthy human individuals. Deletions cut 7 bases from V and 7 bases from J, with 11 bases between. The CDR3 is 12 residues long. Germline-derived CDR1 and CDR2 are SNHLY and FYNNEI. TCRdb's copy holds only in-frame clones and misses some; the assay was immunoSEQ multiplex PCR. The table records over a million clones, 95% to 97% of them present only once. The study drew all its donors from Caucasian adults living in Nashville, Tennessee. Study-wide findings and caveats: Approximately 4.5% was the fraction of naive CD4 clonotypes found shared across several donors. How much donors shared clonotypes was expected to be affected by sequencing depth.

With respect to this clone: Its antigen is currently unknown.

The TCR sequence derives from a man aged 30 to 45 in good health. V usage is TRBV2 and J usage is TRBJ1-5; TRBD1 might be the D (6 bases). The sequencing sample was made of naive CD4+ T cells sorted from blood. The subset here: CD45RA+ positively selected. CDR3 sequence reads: CASNTGNQPQHF. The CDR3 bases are TGTGCCAGCAATACAGGGAACCAGCCCCAGCATTTT.